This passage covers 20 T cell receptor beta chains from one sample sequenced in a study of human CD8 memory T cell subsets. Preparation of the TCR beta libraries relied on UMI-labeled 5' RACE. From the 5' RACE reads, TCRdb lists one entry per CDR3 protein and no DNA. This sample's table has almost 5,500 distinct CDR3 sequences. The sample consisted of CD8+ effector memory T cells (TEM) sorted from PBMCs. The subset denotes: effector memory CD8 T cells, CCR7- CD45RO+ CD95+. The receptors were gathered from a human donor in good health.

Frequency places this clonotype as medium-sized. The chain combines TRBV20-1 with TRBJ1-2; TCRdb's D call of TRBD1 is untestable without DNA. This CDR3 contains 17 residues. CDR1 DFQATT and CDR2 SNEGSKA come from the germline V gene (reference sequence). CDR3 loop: CSAREETGGAVSYGYTF.

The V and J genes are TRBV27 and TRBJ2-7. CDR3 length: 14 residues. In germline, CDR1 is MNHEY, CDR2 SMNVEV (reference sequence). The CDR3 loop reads CASSLITGSLEQYF.

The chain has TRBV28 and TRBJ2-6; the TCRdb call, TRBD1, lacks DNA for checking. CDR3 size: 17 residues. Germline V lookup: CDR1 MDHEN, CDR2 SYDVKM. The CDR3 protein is CASSFRGSPSGANVLTF.

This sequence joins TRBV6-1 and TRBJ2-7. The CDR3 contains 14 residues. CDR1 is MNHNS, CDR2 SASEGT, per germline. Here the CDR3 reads CASRSLGSGYEQYF.

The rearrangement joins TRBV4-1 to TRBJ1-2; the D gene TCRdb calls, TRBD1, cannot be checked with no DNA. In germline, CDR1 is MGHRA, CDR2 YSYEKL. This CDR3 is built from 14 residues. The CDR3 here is CASSLPGRGDGYTF.

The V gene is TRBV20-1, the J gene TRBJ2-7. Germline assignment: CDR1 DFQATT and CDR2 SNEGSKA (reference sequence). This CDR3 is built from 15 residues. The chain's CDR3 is CSAYRRMPDIWEQYF.

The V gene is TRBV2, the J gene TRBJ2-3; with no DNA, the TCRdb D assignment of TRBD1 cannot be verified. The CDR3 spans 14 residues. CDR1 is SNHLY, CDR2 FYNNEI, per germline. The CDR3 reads CASTRGLGTDTQYF.

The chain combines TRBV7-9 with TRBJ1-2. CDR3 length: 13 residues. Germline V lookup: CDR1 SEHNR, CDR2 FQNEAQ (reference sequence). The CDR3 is CASSLAALYGYTF.

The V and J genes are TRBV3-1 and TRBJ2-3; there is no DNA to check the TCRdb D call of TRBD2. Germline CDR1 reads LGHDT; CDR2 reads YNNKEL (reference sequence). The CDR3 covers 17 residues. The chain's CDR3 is CASSQAFSGGGADTQYF.

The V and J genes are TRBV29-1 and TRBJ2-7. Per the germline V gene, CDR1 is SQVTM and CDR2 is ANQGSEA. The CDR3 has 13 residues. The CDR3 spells CSALDRASYEQYF.

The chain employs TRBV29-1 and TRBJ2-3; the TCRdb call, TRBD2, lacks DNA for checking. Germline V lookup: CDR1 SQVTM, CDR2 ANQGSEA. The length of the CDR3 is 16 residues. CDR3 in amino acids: CSVEMGLADGTDTQYF.

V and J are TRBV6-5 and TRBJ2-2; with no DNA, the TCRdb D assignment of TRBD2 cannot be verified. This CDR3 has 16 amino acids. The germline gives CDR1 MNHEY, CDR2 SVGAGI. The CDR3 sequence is CASTNGGTSGSGELFF.

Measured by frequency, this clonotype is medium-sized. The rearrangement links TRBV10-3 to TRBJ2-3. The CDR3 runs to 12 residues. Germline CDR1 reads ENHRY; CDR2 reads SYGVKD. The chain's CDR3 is CAISESLDTQYF.

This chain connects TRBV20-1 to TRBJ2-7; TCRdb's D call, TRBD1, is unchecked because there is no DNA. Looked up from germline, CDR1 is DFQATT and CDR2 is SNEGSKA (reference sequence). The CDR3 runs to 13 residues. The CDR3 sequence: CSARTGVDYEQYF.

The CDR3 region is CASSFVTDSYEQYF. The chain combines TRBV7-9 with TRBJ2-7; TCRdb proposes TRBD1, but this gene call is untestable without DNA. Per germline, CDR1 SEHNR and CDR2 FQNEAQ (reference sequence). The CDR3 covers 14 residues.

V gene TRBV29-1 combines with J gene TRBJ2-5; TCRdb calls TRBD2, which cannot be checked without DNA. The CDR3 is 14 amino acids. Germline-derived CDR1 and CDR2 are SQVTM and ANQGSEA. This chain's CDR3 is CSVETSGRAETQYF.

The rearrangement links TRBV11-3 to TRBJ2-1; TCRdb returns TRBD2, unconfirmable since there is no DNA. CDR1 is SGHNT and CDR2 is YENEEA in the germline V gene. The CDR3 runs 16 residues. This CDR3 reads CASSGLAGGPINEQFF.

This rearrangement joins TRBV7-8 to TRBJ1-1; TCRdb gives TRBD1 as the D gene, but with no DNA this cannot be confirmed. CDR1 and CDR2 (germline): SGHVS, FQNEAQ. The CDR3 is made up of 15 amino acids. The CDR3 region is CASSFPFGRDTEAFF.

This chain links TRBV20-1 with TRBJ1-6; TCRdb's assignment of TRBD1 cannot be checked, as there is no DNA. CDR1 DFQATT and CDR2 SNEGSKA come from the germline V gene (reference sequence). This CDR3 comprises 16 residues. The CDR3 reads CSARDLRTGENSPLHF.

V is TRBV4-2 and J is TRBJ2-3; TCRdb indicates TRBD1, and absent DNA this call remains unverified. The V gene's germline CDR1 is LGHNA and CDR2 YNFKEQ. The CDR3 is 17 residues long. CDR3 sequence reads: CASSQEQQGARADTQYF.